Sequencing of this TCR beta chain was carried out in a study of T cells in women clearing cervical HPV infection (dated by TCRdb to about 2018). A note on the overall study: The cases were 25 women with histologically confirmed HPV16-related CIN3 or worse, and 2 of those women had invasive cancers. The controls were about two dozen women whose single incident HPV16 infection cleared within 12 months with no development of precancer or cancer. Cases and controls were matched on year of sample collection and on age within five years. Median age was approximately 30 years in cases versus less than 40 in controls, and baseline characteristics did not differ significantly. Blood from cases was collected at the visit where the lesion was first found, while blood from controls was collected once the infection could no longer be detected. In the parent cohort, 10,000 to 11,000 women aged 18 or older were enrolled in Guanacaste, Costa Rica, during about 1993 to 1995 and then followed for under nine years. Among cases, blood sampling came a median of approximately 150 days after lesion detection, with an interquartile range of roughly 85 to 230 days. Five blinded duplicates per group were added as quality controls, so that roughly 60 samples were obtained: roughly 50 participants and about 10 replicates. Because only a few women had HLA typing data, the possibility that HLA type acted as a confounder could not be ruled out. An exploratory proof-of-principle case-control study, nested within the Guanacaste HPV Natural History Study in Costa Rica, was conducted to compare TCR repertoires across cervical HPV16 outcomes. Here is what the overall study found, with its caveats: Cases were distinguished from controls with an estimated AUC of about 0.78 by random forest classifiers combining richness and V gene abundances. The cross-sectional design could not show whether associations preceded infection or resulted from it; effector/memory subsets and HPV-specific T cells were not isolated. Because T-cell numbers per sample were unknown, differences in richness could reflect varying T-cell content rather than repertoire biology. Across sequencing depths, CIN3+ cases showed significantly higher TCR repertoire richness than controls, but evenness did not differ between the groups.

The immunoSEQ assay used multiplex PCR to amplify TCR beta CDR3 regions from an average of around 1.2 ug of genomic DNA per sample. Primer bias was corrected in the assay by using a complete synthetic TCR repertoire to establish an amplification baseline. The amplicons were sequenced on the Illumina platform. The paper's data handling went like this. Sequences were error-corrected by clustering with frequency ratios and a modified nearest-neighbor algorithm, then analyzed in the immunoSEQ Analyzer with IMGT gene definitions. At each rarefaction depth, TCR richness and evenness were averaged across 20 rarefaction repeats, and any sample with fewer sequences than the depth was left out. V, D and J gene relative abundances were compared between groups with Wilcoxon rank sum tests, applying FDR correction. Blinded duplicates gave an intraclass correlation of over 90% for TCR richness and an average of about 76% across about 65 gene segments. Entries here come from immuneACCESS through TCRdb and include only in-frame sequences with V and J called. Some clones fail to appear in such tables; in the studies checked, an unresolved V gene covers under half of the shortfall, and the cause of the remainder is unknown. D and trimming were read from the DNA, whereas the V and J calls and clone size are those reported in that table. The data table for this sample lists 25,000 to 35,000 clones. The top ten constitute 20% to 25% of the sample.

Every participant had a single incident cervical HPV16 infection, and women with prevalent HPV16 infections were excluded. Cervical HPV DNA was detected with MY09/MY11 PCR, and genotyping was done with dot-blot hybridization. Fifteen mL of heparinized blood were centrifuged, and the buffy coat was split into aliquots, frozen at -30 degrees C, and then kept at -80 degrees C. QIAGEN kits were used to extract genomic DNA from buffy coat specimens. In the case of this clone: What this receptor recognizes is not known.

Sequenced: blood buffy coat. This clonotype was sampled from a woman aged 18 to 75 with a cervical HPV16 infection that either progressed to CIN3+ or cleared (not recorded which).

Partial CDR3 DNA: TGTGCCAGCAGCCAAGTTCGGCTAGCGGGAGCAGATACG. Its protein is CASSQVRLAGADT. The entire CDR3 is CASSQVRLAGADTQYF. The chain couples TRBV4-2 to TRBJ2-3, with 10 junctional bases fitting TRBD2. The read stops 3 residues short of the end of the CDR3; the missing end is completed from the germline J gene. Clipping removes 1 base from V and 4 bases from J, with 5 as the unmatched junction base count. Inclusive of the bounding cysteine and phenylalanine, the CDR3 is 16 residues long. The CDR3 was read in part: 39 bases, with the frame set at base 1. From the germline V gene, CDR1 is LGHNA and CDR2 is YNFKEQ.